The subject of this entry is one T cell receptor (beta chain). This entry is derived from a study of blood T cell repertoires in COVID-19. Across the whole study: Samples taken during acute and convalescent COVID-19 were collected in the United States, Italy and Spain.

The repertoire was sequenced with immunoSEQ multiplex PCR; TCRdb's copy has only in-frame clones and lacks some. The table includes roughly 200,000 clones, 88% detected once. CDR3 size: 13 residues. V trimming: 4 bases; J trimming: 4 bases; junction bases outside the gene matches: 6. Germline CDR1 is SQVTM and CDR2 is ANQGSEA. Sequenced sample: peripheral blood. This chain uses TRBV29-1 with TRBJ1-2; 7 bases are shared with TRBD1. This TCR derives from a man between 18 and 29 years old with active or convalescent COVID-19. CDR3 nucleotide sequence: TGCAGCGTTGGTAGACAGGGACTCTATGGCTACACCTTC. Translating it yields CSVGRQGLYGYTF.